This entry features one T cell receptor (beta chain) sequence. Its target is unknown. One end of the junction is discordant with germline, which a read error may explain. The data are from a study of tumor-infiltrating lymphocytes in primary liver carcinoma. The authors made TCR beta cDNA from roughly 480 ng total RNA with a constant-region primer. Three nested multiplex PCR rounds of slightly modified ARM-PCR generated TCR beta libraries. For roughly 11 cycles apiece, the opening two PCR rounds ran with TRBV1-TRBV30 forward primers and a C-beta reverse primer. TCRdb re-called the multiplex PCR reads with MiXCR, one entry per CDR3 protein. The sample has approximately 110,000 distinct CDR3 sequences, under 65% seen once. Unsorted bulk tissue of about 17-32 mg yielded co-extracted RNA and DNA. Every patient had chronic HBV infection and was treatment-naive. The study sampled five separate regions from each tumor.

The CDR3 totals 16 residues. Per germline, CDR1 MDHEN and CDR2 SYDVKM. General study findings and limits: Blood fell significantly below tumors in its top-250-clone fraction (p = 0.039). Researchers report that only about 8-24% of top clones turned up in all five tumor regions.

Sequencing was performed on liver tumor tissue from sampling region 3. Sample subset: tumor region T3, left-lateral pole. The TCR comes from a woman aged 60 to 75 with primary liver carcinoma and hepatitis B virus infection. J is TRBJ2-5 and V is TRBV28, with 8 bases that match TRBD2. The CDR3 protein is CANSPMVGRAEETQYF. DNA for the CDR3: TGTGCCAACAGTCCGATGGTCGGGAGGGCCGAAGAGACCCAGTACTTC.